This T cell receptor beta chain was retrieved from a study of blood T cell repertoires in COVID-19. The CDR3 loop spans 15 amino acids. Trimming shortened V by 0 bases and J by 4 bases, and 11 bases separated the two germline ends. Per the germline V gene, CDR1 is MGHRA and CDR2 is YSYEKL. Original analysis: Reference gene primer amplification in the assay estimated nucleated cell counts. The assay was immunoSEQ multiplex PCR, and TCRdb's table has in-frame clones only and misses some. That table supplies the V and J calls and clone size; D and trimming were determined from the DNA. The sample shows approximately 120,000 clones, over 80% of them seen only once.

Sequenced input: peripheral blood. This clonotype was obtained from a human donor in a cohort sampled during active COVID-19. This chain links TRBV4-1 with TRBJ2-3; D perhaps matches TRBD1 (6 bases). Here the CDR3 reads CASSQDGQGSDTQYF. CDR3 nucleotide sequence: TGCGCCAGCAGCCAAGATGGTCAGGGGTCAGATACGCAGTATTTT.